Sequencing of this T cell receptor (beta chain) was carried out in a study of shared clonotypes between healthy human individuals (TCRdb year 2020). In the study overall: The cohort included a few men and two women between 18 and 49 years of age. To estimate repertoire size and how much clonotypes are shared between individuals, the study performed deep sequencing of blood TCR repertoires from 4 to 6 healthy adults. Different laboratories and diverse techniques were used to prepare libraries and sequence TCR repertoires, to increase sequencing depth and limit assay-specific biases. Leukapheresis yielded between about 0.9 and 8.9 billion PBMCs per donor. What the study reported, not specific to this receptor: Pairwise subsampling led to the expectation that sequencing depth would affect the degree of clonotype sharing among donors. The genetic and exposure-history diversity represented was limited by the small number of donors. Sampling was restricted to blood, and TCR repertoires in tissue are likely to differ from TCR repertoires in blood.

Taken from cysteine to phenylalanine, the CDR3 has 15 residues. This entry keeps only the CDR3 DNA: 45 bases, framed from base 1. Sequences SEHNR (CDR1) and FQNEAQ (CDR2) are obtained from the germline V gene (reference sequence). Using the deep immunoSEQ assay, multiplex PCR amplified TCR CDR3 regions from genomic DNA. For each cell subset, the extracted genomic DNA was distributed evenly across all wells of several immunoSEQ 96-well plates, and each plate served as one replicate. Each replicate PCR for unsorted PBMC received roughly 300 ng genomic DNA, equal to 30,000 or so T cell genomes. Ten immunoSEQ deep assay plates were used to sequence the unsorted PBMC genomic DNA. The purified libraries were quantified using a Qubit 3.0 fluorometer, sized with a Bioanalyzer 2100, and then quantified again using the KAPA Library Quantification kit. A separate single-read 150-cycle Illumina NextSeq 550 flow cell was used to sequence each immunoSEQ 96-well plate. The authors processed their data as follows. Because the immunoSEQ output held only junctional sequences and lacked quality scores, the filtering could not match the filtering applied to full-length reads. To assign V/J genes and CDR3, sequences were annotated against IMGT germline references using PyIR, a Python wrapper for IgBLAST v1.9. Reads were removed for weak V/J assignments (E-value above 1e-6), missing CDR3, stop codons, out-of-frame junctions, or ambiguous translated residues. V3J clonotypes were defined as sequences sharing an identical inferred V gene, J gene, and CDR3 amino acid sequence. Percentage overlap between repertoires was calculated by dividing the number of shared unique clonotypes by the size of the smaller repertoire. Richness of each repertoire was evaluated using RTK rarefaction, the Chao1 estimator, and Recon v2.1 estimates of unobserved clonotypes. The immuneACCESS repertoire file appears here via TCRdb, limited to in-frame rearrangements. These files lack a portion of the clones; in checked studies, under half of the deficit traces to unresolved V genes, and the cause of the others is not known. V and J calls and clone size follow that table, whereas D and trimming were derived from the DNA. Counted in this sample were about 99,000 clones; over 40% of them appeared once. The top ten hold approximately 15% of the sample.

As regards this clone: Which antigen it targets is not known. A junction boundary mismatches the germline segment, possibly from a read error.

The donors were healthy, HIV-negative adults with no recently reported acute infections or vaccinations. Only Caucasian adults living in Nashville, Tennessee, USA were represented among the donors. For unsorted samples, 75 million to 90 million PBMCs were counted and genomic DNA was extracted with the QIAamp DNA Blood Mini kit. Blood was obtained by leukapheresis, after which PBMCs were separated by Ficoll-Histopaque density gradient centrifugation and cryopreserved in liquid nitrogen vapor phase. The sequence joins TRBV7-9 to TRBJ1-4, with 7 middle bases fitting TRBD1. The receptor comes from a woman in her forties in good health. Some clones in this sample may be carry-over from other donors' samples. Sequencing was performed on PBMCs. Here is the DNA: TGCGCCAGCAGCCGAGAGACAGGGAAGGAAGAAAAACTGTTTTTT. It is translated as CASSRETGKEEKLFF.